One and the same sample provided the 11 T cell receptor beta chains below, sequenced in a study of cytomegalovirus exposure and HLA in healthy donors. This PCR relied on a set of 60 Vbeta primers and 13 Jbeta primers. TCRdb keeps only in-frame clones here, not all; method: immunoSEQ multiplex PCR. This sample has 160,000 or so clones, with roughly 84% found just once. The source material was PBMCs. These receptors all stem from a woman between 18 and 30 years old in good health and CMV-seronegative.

The CDR3 sequence: CASSPYRGAWNTEAFF. The CDR3 nucleotides read TGTGCCAGCAGCCCCTACAGGGGCGCGTGGAACACTGAAGCTTTCTTT. This chain uses TRBV14 with TRBJ1-1, with 7 bases aligning to TRBD1. V lost 4 bases and J lost 1; bases outside the gene matches: 9. CDR1 and CDR2 (germline): SGHDN, FVKESK. The CDR3 covers 16 residues.

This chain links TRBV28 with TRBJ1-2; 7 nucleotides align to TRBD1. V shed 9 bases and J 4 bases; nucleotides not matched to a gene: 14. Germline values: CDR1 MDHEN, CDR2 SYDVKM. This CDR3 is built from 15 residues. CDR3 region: CASLYRQGTPYGYTF. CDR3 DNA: TGTGCCAGTCTATACCGACAGGGCACCCCCTATGGCTACACCTTC.

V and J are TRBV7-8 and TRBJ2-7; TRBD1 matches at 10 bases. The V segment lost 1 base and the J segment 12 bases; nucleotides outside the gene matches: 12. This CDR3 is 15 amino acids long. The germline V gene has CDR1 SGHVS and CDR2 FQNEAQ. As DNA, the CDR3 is TGTGCCAGCAGCTTAGATTTTTTTCGGGACAGGGGCGGGTACTTC. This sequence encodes CASSLDFFRDRGGYF.

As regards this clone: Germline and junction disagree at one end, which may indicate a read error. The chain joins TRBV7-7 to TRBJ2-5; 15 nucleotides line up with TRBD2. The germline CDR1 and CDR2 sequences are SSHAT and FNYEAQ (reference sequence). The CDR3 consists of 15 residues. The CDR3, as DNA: TGTGCTAGCAGCTCGGGACTAGCGGGGGGAGAGACCCAGTACTTC. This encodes CASSSGLAGGETQYF.

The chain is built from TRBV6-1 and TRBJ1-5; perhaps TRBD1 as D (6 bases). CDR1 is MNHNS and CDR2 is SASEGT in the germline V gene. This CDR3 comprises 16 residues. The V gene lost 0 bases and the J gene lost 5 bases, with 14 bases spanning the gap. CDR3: CASSEARGGWDQPQHF. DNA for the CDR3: TGTGCCAGCAGTGAAGCAAGGGGGGGATGGGATCAGCCCCAGCATTTT.

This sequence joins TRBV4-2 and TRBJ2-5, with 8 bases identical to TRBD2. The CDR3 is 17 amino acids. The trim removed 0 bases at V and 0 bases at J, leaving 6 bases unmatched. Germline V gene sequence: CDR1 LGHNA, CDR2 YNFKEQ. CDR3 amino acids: CASSQEWRGEYQETQYF. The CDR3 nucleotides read TGTGCCAGCAGCCAAGAGTGGCGGGGGGAGTACCAAGAGACCCAGTACTTC.

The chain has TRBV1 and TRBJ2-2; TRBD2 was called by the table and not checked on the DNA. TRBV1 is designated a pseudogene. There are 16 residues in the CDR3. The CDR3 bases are TGCACCAGCAGCCAAGGCAGCGGGGGCATCACCGGGGAGCTGTTTTTT. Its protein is CTSSQGSGGITGELFF.

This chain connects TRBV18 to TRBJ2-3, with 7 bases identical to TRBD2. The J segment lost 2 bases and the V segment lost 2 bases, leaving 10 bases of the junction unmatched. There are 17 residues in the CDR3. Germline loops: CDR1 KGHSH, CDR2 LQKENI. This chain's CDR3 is CASSPKGGGRNTDTQYF. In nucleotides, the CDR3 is TGTGCCAGCTCACCAAAGGGCGGGGGAAGAAACACAGATACGCAGTATTTT.

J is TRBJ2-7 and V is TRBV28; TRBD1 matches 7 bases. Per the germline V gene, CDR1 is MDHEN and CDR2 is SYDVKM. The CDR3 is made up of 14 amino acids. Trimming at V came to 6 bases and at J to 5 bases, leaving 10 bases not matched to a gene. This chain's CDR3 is CASRTGRRGDEQYF. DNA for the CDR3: TGTGCCAGCAGGACAGGGCGAAGAGGGGACGAGCAGTACTTC. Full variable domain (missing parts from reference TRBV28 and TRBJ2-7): DVKVTQSSRYLVKRTGEKVFLECVQDMDHENMFWYRQDPGLGLRLIYFSYDVKMKEKGDIPEGYSVSREKKERFSLILESASTNQTSMYLCASRTGRRGDEQYFGPGTRLTVT.

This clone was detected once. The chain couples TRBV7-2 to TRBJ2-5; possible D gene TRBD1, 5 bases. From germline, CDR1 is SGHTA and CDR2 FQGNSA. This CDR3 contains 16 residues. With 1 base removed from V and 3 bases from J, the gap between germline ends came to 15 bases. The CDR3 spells CASSLGNRGFKETQYF. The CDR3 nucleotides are TGTGCCAGCAGCTTAGGCAATAGGGGCTTTAAAGAGACCCAGTACTTC.

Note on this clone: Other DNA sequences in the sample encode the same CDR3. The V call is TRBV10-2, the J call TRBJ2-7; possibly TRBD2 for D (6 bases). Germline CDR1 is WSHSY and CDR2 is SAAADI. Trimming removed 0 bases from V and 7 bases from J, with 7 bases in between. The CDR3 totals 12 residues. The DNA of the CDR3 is TGCGCCAGCAGTGAGTCGGGGAGGGAGCAGTACTTC. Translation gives CASSESGREQYF.